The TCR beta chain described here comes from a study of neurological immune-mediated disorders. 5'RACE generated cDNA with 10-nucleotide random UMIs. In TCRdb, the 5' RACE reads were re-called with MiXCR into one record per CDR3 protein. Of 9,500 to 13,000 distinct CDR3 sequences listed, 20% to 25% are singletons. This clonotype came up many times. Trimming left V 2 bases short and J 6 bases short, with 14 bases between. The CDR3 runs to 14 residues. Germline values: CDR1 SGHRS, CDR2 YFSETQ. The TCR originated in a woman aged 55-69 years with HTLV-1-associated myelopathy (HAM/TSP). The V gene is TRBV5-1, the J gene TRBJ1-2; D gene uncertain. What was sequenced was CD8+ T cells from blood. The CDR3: CASSFGQAADGYTF. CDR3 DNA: TGCGCCAGCAGCTTTGGGCAGGCAGCAGATGGCTACACCTTC.